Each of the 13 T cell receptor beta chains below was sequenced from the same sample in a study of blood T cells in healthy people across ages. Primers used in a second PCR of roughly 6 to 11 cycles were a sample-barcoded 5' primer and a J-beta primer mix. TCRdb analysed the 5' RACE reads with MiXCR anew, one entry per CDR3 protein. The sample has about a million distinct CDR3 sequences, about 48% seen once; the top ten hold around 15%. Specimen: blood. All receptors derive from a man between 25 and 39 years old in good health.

The CDR3 region has the DNA TGTGCCAGTAGTATTAGAGAGCTGACACTGGTTCCCGACGAGCAGTACTTC. The encoded protein is CASSIRELTLVPDEQYF. The genes are TRBV19 and TRBJ2-7; D is ambiguous. The CDR3 has 17 amino acids. CDR1 and CDR2 (germline): LNHDA, SQIVND (reference sequence). Deletions cut 3 bases from V and 5 bases from J, with 23 bases between.

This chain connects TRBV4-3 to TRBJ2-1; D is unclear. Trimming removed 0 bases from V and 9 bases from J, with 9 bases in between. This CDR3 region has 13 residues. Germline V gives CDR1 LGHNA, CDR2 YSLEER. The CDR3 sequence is CASSQDLRSEQFF. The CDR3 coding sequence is TGCGCCAGCAGCCAAGATCTTAGAAGTGAGCAGTTCTTC.

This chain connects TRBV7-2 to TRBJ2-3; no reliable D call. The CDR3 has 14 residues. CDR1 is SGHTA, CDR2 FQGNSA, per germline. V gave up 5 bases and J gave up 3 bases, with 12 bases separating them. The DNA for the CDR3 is TGTGCCAGCAGCGTAAGGCTACGGACAGATACGCAGTATTTT. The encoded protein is CASSVRLRTDTQYF. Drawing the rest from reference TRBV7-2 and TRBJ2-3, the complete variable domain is GAGVSQSPSNKVTEKGKDVELRCDPISGHTALYWYRQSLGQGLEFLIYFQGNSAPDKSGLPSDRFSAERTGGSVSTLTIQRTQQEDSAVYLCASSVRLRTDTQYFGPGTRLTVL.

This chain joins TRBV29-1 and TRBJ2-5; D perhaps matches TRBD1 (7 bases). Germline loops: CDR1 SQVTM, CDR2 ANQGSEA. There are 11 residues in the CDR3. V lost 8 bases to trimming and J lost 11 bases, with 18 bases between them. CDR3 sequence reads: CSFRQGGEQYF. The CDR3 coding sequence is TGCAGCTTTAGGCAGGGGGGTGAGCAGTACTTC.

The CDR3 loop reads CSARPCPNSYEQYF. CDR3 nucleotide sequence: TGCAGTGCTAGGCCGTGCCCGAACTCCTACGAGCAGTACTTC. This chain connects TRBV20-1 to TRBJ2-7, with D hard to call. V was trimmed by 3 bases and J by 0 bases, leaving 12 bases between them. The germline CDR1 and CDR2 sequences are DFQATT and SNEGSKA (reference sequence). CDR3 length: 14 amino acids.

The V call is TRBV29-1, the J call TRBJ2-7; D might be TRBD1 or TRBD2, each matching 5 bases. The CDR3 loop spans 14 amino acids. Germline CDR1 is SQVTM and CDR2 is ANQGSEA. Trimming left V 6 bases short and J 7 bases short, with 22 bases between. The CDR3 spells CSVATSGPPEEQYF. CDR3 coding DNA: TGCAGCGTCGCGACCTCGGGACCCCCCGAGGAGCAGTACTTC.

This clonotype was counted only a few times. The CDR3 loop is CSESDFTDTQYF. The CDR3 coding sequence is TGCAGCGAGTCGGACTTCACAGATACGCAGTATTTT. The gene calls are TRBV29-1 and TRBJ2-3; tentatively, D is TRBD2 (5 bases). There are 12 residues in the CDR3. The V end was cut by 7 bases, the J end by 2 bases, with 10 bases between. In germline, CDR1 is SQVTM, CDR2 ANQGSEA.

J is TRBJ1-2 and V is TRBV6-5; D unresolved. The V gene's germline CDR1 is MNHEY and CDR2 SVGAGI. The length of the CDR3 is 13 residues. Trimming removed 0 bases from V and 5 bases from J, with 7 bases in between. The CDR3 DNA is TGTGCCAGCAGTTACTCGACCACTTATGGCTACACCTTC. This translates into CASSYSTTYGYTF.

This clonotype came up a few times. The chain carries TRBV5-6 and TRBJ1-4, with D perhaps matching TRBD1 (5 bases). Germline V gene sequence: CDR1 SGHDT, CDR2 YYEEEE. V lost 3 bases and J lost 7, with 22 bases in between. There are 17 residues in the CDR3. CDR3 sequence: CASSWGPSTTSGEKLFF. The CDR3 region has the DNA TGTGCCAGCAGCTGGGGACCCTCGACAACTTCTGGTGAAAAACTGTTTTTT.

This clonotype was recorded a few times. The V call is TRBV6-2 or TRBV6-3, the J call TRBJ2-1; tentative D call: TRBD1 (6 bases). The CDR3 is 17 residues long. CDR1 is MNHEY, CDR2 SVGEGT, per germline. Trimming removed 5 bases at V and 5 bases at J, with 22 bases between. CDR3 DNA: TGTGCCAGCAGTCCATTCGTAGGGGGAGTGGGCCACAATGAGCAGTTCTTC. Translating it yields CASSPFVGGVGHNEQFF.

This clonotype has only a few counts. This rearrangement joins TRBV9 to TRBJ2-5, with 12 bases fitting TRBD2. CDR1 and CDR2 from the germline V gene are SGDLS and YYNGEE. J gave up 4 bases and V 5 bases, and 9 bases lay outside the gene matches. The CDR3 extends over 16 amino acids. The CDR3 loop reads CASSSGLAGGLETQYF. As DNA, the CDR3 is TGTGCCAGCAGTTCGGGGCTAGCGGGGGGGCTAGAGACCCAGTACTTC.

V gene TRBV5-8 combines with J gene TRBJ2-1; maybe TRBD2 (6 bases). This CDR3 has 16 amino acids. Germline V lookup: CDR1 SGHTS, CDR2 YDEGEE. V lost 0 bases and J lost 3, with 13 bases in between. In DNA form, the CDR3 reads TGTGCCAGCAGCTTGGTTGGAGGGGTGCTCTACAATGAGCAGTTCTTC. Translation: CASSLVGGVLYNEQFF. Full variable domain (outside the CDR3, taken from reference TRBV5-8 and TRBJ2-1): EAGVTQSPTHLIKTRGQQATLRCSPISGHTSVYWYQQALGLGLQFLLWYDEGEERNRGNFPPRFSGRQFPNYSSELNVNALELEDSALYLCASSLVGGVLYNEQFFGPGTRLTVL.

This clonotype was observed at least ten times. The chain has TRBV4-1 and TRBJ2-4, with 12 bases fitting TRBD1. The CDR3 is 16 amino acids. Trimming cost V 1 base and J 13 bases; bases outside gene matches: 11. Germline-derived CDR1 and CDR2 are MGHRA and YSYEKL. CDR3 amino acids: CASSQGSGTGGLEQYF. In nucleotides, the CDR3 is TGCGCCAGCAGCCAAGGTTCCGGGACAGGGGGCTTGGAGCAGTACTTC.